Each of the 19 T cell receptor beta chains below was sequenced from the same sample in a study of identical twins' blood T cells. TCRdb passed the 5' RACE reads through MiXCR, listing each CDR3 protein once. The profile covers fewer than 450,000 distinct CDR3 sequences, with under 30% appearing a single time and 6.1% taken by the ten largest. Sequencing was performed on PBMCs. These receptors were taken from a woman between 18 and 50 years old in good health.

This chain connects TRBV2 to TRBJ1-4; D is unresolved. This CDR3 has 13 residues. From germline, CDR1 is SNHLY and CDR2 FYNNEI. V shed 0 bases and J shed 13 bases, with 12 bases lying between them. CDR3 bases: TGTGCCAGCAGTGAAGCTTCTAAATCAGGACTGTTTTTT. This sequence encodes CASSEASKSGLFF. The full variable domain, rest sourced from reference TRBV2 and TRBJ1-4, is EPEVTQTPSHQVTQMGQEVILRCVPISNHLYFYWYRQILGQKVEFLVSFYNNEISEKSEIFDDQFSVERPDGSNFTLKIRSTKLEDSAMYFCASSEASKSGLFFGSGTQLSVL.

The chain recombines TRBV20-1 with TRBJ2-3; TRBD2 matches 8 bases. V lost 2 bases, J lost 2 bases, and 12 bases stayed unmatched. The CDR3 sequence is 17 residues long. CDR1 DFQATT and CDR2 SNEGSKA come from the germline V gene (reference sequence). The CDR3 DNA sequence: TGCAGTGCTAGAAGACGTGGTAGCGGGATGTACACAGATACGCAGTATTTT. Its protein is CSARRRGSGMYTDTQYF.

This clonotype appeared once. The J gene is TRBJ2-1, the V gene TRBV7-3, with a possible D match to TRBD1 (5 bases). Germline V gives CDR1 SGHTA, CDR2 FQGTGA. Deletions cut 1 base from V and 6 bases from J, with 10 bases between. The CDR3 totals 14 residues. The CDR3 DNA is TGTGCCAGCAGCTTAATCTCAGGGTCCAATGAGCAGTTCTTC. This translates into CASSLISGSNEQFF.

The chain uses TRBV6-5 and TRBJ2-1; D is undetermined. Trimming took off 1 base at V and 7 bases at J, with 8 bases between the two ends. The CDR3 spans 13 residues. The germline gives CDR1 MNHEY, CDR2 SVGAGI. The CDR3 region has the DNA TGTGCCAGCAGTTACTACGTGGGGAATGAGCAGTTCTTC. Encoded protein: CASSYYVGNEQFF.

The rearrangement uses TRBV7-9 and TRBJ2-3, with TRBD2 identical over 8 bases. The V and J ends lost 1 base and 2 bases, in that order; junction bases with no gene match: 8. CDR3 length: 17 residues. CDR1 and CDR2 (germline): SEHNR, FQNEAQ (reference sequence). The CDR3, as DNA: TGTGCCAGCAGCTTAGGAATAGCGGGGAAAAACACAGATACGCAGTATTTT. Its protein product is CASSLGIAGKNTDTQYF.

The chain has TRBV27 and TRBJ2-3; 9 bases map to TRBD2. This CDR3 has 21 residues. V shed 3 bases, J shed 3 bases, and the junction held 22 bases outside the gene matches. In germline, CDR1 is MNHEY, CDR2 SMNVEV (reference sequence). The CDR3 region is CASSFRSISYFAGGRTDTQYF. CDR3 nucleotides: TGTGCCAGCAGTTTCCGGAGTATCTCCTACTTCGCGGGAGGGCGAACAGATACGCAGTATTTT.

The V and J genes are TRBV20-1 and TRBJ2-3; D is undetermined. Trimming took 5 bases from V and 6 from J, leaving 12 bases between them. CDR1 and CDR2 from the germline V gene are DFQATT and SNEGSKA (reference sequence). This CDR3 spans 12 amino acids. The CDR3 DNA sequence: TGCAGTGCTCTCCAGGATTCCGATACGCAGTATTTT. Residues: CSALQDSDTQYF.

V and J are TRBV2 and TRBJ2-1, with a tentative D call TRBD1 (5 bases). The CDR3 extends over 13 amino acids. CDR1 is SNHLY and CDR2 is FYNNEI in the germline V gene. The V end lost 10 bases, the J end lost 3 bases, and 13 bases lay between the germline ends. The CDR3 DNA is TGTGCCATCAGGGTTAGGGGCTACAATGAGCAGTTCTTC. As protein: CAIRVRGYNEQFF.

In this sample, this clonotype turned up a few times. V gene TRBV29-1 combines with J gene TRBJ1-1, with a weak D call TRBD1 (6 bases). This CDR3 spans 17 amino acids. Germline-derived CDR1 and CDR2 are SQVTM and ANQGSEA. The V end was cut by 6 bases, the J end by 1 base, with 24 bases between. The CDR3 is CSVMPGLRGPTNTEAFF. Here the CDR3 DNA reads TGCAGCGTAATGCCCGGACTCAGGGGACCCACGAACACTGAAGCTTTCTTT.

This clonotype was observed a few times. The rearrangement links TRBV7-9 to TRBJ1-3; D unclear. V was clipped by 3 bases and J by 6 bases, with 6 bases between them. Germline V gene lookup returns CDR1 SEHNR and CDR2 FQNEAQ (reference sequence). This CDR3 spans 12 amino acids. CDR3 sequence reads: CASSFPENTIYF. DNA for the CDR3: TGTGCCAGCAGCTTTCCTGAAAACACCATATATTTT.

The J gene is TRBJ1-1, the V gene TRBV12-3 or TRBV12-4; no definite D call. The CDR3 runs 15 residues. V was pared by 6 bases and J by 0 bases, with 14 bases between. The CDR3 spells CASSSLALMNTEAFF. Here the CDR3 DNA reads TGTGCCAGCAGCTCCTTGGCCTTGATGAACACTGAAGCTTTCTTT.

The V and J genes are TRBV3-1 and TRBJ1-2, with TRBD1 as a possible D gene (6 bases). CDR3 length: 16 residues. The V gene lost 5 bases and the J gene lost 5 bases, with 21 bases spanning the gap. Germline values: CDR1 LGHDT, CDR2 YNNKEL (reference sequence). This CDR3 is CASSARGQGRFYGYTF. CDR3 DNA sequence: TGTGCCAGCAGCGCCCGAGGCCAGGGGCGTTTTTATGGCTACACCTTC. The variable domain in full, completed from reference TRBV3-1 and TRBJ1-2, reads DTAVSQTPKYLVTQMGNDKSIKCEQNLGHDTMYWYKQDSKKFLKIMFSYNNKELIINETVPNRFSPKSPDKAHLNLHINSLELGDSAVYFCASSARGQGRFYGYTFGSGTRLTVV.

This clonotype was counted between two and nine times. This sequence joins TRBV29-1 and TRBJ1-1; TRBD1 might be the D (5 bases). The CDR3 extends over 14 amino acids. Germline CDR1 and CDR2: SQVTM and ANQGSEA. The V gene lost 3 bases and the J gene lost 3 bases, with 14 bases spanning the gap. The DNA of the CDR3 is TGCAGCGTTGACATGTCCGGGGGTGACACTGAAGCTTTCTTT. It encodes CSVDMSGGDTEAFF.

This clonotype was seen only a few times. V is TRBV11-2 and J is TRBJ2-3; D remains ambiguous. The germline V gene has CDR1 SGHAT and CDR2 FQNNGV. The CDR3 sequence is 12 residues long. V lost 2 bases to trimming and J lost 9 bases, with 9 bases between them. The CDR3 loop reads CASSLMSKTQYF. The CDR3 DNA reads TGTGCCAGCAGCTTAATGTCTAAAACGCAGTATTTT.

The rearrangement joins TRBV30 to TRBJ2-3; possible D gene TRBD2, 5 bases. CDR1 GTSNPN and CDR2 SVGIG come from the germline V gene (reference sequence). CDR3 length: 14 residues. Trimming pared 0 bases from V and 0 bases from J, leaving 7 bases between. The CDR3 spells CAWSVSGSTDTQYF. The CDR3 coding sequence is TGTGCCTGGAGTGTGTCGGGGAGCACAGATACGCAGTATTTT.

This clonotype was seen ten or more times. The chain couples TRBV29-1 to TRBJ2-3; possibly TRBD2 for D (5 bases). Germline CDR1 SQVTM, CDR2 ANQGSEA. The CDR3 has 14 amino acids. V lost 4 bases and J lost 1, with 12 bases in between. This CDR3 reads CSVVGDWGTDTQYF. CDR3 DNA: TGCAGCGTTGTCGGGGATTGGGGCACAGATACGCAGTATTTT.

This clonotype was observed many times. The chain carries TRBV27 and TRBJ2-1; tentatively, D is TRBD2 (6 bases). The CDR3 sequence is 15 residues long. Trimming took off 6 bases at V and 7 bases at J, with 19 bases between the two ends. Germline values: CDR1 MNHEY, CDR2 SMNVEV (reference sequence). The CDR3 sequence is CASRSPGTGANEQFF. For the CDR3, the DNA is TGTGCCAGCAGAAGTCCCGGGACTGGAGCTAATGAGCAGTTCTTC.

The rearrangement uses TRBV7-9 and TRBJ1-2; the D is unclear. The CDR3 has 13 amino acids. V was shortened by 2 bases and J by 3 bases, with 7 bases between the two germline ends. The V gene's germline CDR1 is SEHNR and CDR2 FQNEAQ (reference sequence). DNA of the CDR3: TGTGCCAGCAGCTTAAACCCCCACTATGGCTACACCTTC. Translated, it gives CASSLNPHYGYTF.

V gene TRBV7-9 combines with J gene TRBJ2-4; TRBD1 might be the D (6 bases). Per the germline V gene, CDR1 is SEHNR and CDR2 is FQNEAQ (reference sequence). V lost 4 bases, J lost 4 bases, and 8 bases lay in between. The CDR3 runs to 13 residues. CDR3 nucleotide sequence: TGTGCCAGCAGCTCCGGACAGAAAAACATTCAGTACTTC. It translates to CASSSGQKNIQYF.